This T cell receptor (beta chain) was captured in a study of T cells after posttransplantation cyclophosphamide. The repertoire was sequenced with immunoSEQ multiplex PCR; TCRdb's copy has only in-frame clones and lacks some. The sample contains 50,000 to 65,000 clones, about 86% of which appear only once. The CDR3 contains 13 residues. V dropped 4 bases and J dropped 4 bases, with 11 bases sitting between them. Germline CDR1 is MNHEY and CDR2 is SMNVEV (reference sequence). The source material was PBMCs. The V call is TRBV27, the J call TRBJ2-7; possibly TRBD1 for D (7 bases). This clonotype was sampled from a man aged 25-40 years with a blood cancer, CMV-positive, and with a related stem cell donor. CDR3 sequence reads: CASSWQGGYEQYF. The CDR3 coding sequence is TGTGCCAGCAGTTGGCAGGGGGGATACGAGCAGTACTTC.